The entry below gives a single TCR beta chain sequence along with its context. CDR1 and CDR2 from the germline V gene are LNHDA and SQIVND (reference sequence). V lost 3 bases, J lost 4 bases, and 12 bases lay in between. This CDR3 is 14 amino acids long. This sample is part of a study of blood T cell repertoires in COVID-19. Study details: Researchers got acute and convalescent COVID-19 samples from the United States, Italy and Spain. The analysed material was cDNA or gDNA that came from T cells, B-cell-depleted T cells, or PBMCs.

Authors' methods: How many nucleated cells were present was estimated from reference gene primer amplification. Sequenced by immunoSEQ multiplex PCR; TCRdb stores in-frame clones only, minus some. Clonal size and the V and J genes are those of that table, whereas D and trimming came from the DNA. The table lists some 320,000 clones, about 89% of them singletons, with approximately 8% in the top ten. This clonotype originated in a woman between 50 and 59 years old who had recovered from COVID-19. Sequencing used peripheral blood. The chain carries TRBV19 and TRBJ1-1; D is possibly TRBD1 (6 bases). CDR3 amino acids: CASSINRVGTEAFF. The CDR3 DNA is TGTGCCAGTAGTATCAACAGGGTGGGCACTGAAGCTTTCTTT.